This T cell receptor beta chain emerged from a study of cytomegalovirus exposure and HLA in healthy donors. Study overall: A data release that came early held 75 million to 85 million unique TCRs from HLA-typed donors. Study outcomes and limitations: It emerged from a later analysis that several of the most significant clusters appeared to be linked to common viral pathogens. Later on, an analysis tied around 17,000 TCR beta sequences to HLA alleles at 0.05 false discovery rate.

The PCR contained 60 Vbeta and 13 Jbeta primers. Assay used: immunoSEQ multiplex PCR; TCRdb lists only in-frame clones, some missing. Of some 130,000 clones detected, 77% appear once; the ten largest clones hold 2% to 2.5%. Worth noting for this clone: Its antigen is undetermined. Other DNA sequences in this specimen translate into the identical CDR3.

The V gene's germline CDR1 is MNHEY and CDR2 SVGAGI. V lost 4 bases, J lost 2 bases, and 3 bases stayed unmatched. The CDR3 consists of 15 residues. V and J are TRBV6-5 and TRBJ2-2; 8 bases match TRBD1. The sequenced material came from PBMCs. This clonotype originated in a man aged 25-40 years in good health and CMV-seronegative. The CDR3 loop is CASSSQGANTGELFF. DNA for the CDR3: TGTGCCAGCAGTTCCCAGGGGGCTAACACCGGGGAGCTGTTTTTT.